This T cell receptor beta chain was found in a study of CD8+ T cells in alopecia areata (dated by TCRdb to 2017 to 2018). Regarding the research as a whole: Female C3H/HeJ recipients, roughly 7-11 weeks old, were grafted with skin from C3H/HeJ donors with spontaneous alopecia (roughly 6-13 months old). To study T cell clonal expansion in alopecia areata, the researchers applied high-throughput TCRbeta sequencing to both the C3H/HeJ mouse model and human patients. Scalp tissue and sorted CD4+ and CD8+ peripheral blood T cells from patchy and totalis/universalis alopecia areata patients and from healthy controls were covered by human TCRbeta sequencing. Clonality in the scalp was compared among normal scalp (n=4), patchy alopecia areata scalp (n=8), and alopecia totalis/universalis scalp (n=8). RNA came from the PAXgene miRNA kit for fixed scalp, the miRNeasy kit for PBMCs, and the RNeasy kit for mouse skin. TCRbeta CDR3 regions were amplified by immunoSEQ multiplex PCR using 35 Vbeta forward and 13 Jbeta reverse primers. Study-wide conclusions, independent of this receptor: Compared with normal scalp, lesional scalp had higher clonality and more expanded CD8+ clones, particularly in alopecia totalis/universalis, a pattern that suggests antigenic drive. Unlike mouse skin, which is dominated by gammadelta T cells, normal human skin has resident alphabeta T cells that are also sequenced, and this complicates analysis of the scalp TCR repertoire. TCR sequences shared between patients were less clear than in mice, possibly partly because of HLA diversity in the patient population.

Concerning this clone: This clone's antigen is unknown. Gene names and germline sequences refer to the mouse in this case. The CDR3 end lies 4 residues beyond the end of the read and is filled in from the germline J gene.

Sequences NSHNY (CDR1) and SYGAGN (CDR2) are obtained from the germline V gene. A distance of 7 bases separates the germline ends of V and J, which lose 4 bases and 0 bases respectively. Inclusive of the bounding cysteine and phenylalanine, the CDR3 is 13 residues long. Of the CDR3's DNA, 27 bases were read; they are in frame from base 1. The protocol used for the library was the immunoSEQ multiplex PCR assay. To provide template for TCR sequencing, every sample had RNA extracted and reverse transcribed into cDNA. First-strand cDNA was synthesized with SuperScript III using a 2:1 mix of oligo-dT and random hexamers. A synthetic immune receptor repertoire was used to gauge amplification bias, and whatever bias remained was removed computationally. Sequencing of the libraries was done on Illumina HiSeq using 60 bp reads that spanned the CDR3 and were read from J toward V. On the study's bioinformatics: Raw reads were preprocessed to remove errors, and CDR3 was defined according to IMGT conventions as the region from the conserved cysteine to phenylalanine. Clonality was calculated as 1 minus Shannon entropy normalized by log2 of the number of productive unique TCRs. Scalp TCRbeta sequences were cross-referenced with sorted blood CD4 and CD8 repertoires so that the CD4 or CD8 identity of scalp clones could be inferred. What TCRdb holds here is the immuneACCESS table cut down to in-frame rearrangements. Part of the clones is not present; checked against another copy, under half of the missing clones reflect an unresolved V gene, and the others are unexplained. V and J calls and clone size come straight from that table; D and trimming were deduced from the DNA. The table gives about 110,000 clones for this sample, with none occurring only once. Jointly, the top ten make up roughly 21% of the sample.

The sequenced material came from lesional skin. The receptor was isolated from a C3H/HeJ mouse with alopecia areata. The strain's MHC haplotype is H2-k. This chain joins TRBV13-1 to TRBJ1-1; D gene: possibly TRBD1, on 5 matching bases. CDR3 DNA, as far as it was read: TGTGCCAGCAGTTGGGGGGCAAACACA. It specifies CASSWGANT. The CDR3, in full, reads CASSWGANTEVFF.